Listed below are T cell receptor beta chains from one sample, sequenced in a study of CD8 T cells in ankylosing spondylitis. MiXCR was run by TCRdb on the 5' RACE reads, yielding one entry per CDR3 protein. The sample records around 300,000 distinct CDR3 sequences, around 20% being singletons. The specimen was blood, either unsorted or a sorted T cell fraction (not recorded which). These receptors all stem from a female donor with ankylosing spondylitis or in good health (not recorded which). Each CDR3 is given with its conserved first and last residue. A D gene is named only where the DNA matches it firmly. Clone sizes are given selectively: once, few, many, or a class where the clone is expanded.

abundance,j_gene,v_gene,d_gene,CDR3nt,CDR3aa
once,TRBJ2-1,TRBV9,.,TGTGCCAGCAGCTCGTGGGTGAGCTACAATGAGCAGTTCTTC,CASSSWVSYNEQFF
.,TRBJ2-7,TRBV5-1,TRBD1,TGCGCCAGCAGCGGCCCAGTTGGAGGGACAGGCTACGAGCAGTACTTC,CASSGPVGGTGYEQYF
few,TRBJ2-2,TRBV12-3/TRBV12-4,TRBD2,TGTGCCTTAGCGGGAGCCTCGAACACCGGGGAGCTGTTTTTT,CALAGASNTGELFF
.,TRBJ1-1,TRBV13,.,TGTGCCAGCAGCTTTTTATCAGGGGTAACTGAAGCTTTCTTT,CASSFLSGVTEAFF
.,TRBJ2-1,TRBV12-3/TRBV12-4,TRBD2,TGTGCCAGCACCTTTAGCGGGAGGAGGCACAATGAGCAGTTCTTC,CASTFSGRRHNEQFF
few,TRBJ2-3,TRBV29-1,TRBD2,TGCAGCGTTGAAGATCCACTAGCGGGATACTCAGATACGCAGTATTTT,CSVEDPLAGYSDTQYF
few,TRBJ1-5,TRBV19,.,TGTGCCAGTAGTACCGCCCAAGGTTTAGTGGGGCAGCCCCAGCATTTT,CASSTAQGLVGQPQHF
.,TRBJ2-7,TRBV20-1,TRBD2,TGCAGTGCTAGACCTTTTAGGACTAGCGGGAGAATCTACGAGCAGTACTTC,CSARPFRTSGRIYEQYF
many,TRBJ1-6,TRBV7-2,.,TGTGCCAGCAGCTTGGCCGGCCCGCCCAATTCACCCCTCCACTTT,CASSLAGPPNSPLHF
.,TRBJ2-5,TRBV24-1,.,TGTGCCACCAGCGATAGAGAGACCCAGTACTTC,CATSDRETQYF
few,TRBJ2-3,TRBV12-3/TRBV12-4,.,TGTGCCAGCAGTTTAGGGTTTCCAGGCGCAGATACGCAGTATTTT,CASSLGFPGADTQYF
many,TRBJ2-7,TRBV29-1,TRBD1,TGCAGCGCGGGACAGGTACTATACGAGCAGTACTTC,CSAGQVLYEQYF
many,TRBJ2-1,TRBV7-8,.,TGTGCCAGCAGCTTAGTACAGACCGTCCTGTACAATGAGCAGTTCTTC,CASSLVQTVLYNEQFF
.,TRBJ1-3,TRBV2,.,TGTGCCAGTGGACAGTCCTCTGGAAACACCATATATTTT,CASGQSSGNTIYF
many,TRBJ2-7,TRBV6-4,.,TGTGCCACCCGGTTCGATCAGTCAACTCCCTACGAGCAGTACTTC,CATRFDQSTPYEQYF
.,TRBJ1-2,TRBV25-1,.,TGTGCCAGCAGTGAGTGGCAGAGTAATGGCTACACCTTC,CASSEWQSNGYTF
.,TRBJ2-7,TRBV20-1,.,TGCAGTGCTTTACGGGTGGGCACCTTAAGCTCCTACGAGCAGTACTTC,CSALRVGTLSSYEQYF
many,TRBJ1-2,TRBV12-3/TRBV12-4,.,TGTGCCAGCAGTTTAGGACTTCCCCGAAGGTACACCTTC,CASSLGLPRRYTF
.,TRBJ2-1,TRBV6-1,TRBD2,TGTGCCAGCAGAGGCTCGGGACTAGCGGGCGACAATGAGCAGTTCTTC,CASRGSGLAGDNEQFF
.,TRBJ1-1,TRBV12-3/TRBV12-4,.,TGTGCCAGCAGTCCAGCCCTTTATTGGGCTGAAGCTTTCTTT,CASSPALYWAEAFF
.,TRBJ2-7,TRBV4-3,TRBD1,TGCGCCAGCAGCCGGACAGGGGGCTTCCACGAGCAGTACTTC,CASSRTGGFHEQYF
.,TRBJ2-4,TRBV25-1,.,TGTGCCAGCACTACGACGGGACTGGGGGCCAAAAACATTCAGTACTTC,CASTTTGLGAKNIQYF
.,TRBJ2-3,TRBV5-6,.,TGTGCCAGCAGCTTGGTAGCACAGACGCAGTATTTT,CASSLVAQTQYF
few,TRBJ2-5,TRBV12-3/TRBV12-4,TRBD2,TGTGCCAGCAGCCTTCATACCGGGACTAGGGGAGAGACCCAGTACTTC,CASSLHTGTRGETQYF
few,TRBJ2-3,TRBV20-1,.,TGCTGTGCTAGAGGGCCCAGCACAAGTCCTAGCACAGATACGCAGTATTTT,CCARGPSTSPSTDTQYF